This T cell receptor (beta chain) was identified during a study of T-cell reconstitution after alpha-beta-depleted transplantation in children. Trimming cost V 3 bases and J 12 bases, with 8 bases left between them. The CDR3 extends over 10 amino acids. Germline V gene lookup returns CDR1 KGHSH and CDR2 LQKENI. Study-wide results and limits: The high TCRbeta diversity at day 60 in some patients came from surviving recipient T cells and thymic progenitors.

About this clonotype itself: What it binds is unknown.

This sample's TCRbeta library carried unique molecular identifier barcodes. Using its own MiXCR run on the PCR reads, TCRdb lists one record per CDR3 protein. This table has fewer than 750,000 distinct CDR3 sequences, roughly 24% appearing once. The source of this sequence is a boy under two years old who had a stem cell transplant for acute myeloid leukemia, so the T cells may come from the graft donor. The sample was PBMCs, mostly from graft donor cells, taken 360 days after TCRalphabeta/CD19-depleted stem cell transplant. The chain is built from TRBV18 and TRBJ1-1, with a weak D call TRBD1 (5 bases). The CDR3 coding sequence is TGTGCCAGCTCACCGGGGGAGACTTTCTTT. This gives the protein CASSPGETFF.